This T cell receptor beta chain was identified during a study of blood T cell repertoires in COVID-19. About the research overall: From T cells, B-cell-depleted T cells, or PBMCs came the material, which was cDNA or gDNA.

CDR3 length: 15 residues. Germline assignment: CDR1 MNHEY and CDR2 SVGAGI. V was shortened by 3 bases and J by 6 bases, with 18 bases between the two germline ends. Authors' data handling: The authors estimated nucleated cell counts from reference gene primer amplification. Only in-frame clones appear in the TCRdb table, and some are missing; sequencing was by immunoSEQ multiplex PCR. V and J calls and clone size are as listed in that table; D and trimming were resolved from the DNA. This table has hundreds of thousands of clones, around nine tenths appearing once. This clone was counted a few times. Participant-given clinical history determined each cohort assignment. Before being deemed recovered, Cohort 3 donors had two negative PCRs, clearance, or symptom resolution.

The sequence came from a woman aged 40-49 years who had recovered from COVID-19. The V and J genes are TRBV6-5 and TRBJ2-7, with D possibly TRBD2 on 7 matching bases. The sample was PBMCs or T cells enriched from blood (not recorded which). The CDR3 sequence is CASSYGAGGQAEQYF. The CDR3 nucleotides read TGTGCCAGCAGTTATGGCGCCGGGGGGCAAGCCGAGCAGTACTTC.